The text below deals with one T cell receptor (beta chain). Its antigen is undetermined. In germline, CDR1 is SGHVS, CDR2 FQNEAQ. V shed 11 bases and J 3 bases; nucleotides not matched to a gene: 12. This CDR3 spans 16 amino acids. This sample is part of a study of cytomegalovirus exposure and HLA in healthy donors. General study findings and limits: Per published accounts, TCR beta sequences correctly predicted the HLA-A and HLA-B alleles of most subjects. Altogether, more than 150 TCR beta chains were recorded as cytomegalovirus-associated. Productive status was seen about 90% or about 30% of the time for most TCR beta V segments in an earlier analysis. Several of the most significant clusters appeared, in a later analysis, to be linked to common viral pathogens.

Primers for the PCR totalled 60 Vbeta and 13 Jbeta. TCRdb's copy holds only in-frame clones and misses some; the assay was immunoSEQ multiplex PCR. The table lists roughly 150,000 clones, 82% of them singletons. This TCR was sampled from a male donor in good health and CMV-seronegative. This chain links TRBV7-8 with TRBJ2-2; TRBD2 agrees at 10 bases. Sequenced material: PBMCs. CDR3 DNA: TGTGCCCAAAAGGAAAGCGGGAGGGAGGACACCGGGGAGCTGTTTTTT. This sequence encodes CAQKESGREDTGELFF.